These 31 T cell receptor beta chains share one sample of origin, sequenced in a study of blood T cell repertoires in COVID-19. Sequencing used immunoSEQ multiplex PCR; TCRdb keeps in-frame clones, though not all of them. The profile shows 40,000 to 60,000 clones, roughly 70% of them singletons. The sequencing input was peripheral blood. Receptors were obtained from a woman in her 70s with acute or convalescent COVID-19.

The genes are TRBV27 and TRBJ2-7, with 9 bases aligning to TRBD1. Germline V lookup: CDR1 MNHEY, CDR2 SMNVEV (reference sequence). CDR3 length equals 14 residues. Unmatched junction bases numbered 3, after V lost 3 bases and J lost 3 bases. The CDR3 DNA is TGTGCCAGCAGTTTTCTGGACAGGGGCTACGAGCAGTACTTC. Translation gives CASSFLDRGYEQYF.

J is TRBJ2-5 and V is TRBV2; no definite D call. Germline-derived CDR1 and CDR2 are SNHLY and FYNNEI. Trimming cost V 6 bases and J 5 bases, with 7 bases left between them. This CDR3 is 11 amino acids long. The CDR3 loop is CASRESETQYF. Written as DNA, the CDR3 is TGTGCCAGCAGGGAGTCGGAGACCCAGTACTTC. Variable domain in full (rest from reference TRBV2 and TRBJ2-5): EPEVTQTPSHQVTQMGQEVILRCVPISNHLYFYWYRQILGQKVEFLVSFYNNEISEKSEIFDDQFSVERPDGSNFTLKIRSTKLEDSAMYFCASRESETQYFGPGTRLLVL.

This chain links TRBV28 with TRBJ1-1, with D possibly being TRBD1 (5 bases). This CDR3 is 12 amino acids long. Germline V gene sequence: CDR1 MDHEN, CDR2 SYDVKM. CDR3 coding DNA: TGTGCAGCCCAGGGTATGAACACTGAAGCTTTCTTT. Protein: CAAQGMNTEAFF.

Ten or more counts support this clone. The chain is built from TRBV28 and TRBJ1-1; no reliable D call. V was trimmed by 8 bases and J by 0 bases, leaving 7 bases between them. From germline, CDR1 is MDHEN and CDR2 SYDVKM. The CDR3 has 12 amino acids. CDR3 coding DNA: TGTGCCAGCGACTCAGTGAACACTGAAGCTTTCTTT. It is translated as CASDSVNTEAFF.

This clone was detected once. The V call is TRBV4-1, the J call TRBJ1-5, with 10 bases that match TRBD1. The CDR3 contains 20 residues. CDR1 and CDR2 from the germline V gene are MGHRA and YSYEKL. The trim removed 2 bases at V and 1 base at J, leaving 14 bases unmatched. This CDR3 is CASSQPLGQGRGWSNQPQHF. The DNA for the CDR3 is TGCGCCAGCAGCCAACCCCTGGGACAGGGGAGGGGTTGGAGCAATCAGCCCCAGCATTTT.

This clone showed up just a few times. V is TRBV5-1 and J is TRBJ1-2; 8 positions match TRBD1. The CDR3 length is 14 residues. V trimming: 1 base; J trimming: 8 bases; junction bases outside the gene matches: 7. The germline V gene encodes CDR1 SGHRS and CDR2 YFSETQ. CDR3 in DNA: TGCGCCAGCAGCTTGATGACAGGGGTTCGCGGCTACACCTTC. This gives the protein CASSLMTGVRGYTF.

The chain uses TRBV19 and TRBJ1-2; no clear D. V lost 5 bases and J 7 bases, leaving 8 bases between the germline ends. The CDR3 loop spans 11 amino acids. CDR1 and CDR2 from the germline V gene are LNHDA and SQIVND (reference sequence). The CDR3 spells CASSLAGGYTF. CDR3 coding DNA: TGTGCCAGTAGTCTGGCGGGTGGCTACACCTTC. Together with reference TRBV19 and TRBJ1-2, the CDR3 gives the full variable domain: DGGITQSPKYLFRKEGQNVTLSCEQNLNHDAMYWYRQDPGQGLRLIYYSQIVNDFQKGDIAEGYSVSREKKESFPLTVTSAQKNPTAFYLCASSLAGGYTFGSGTRLTVV.

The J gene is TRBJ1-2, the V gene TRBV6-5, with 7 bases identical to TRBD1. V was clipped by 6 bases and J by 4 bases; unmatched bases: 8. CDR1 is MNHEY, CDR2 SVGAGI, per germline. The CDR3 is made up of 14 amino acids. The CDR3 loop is CASRDRDRAYGYTF. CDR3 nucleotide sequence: TGTGCCAGCAGGGATCGAGACAGGGCCTATGGCTACACCTTC.

Here the CDR3 DNA reads TGTGCCAGCAGCCAAGAGATCGAGGCGGAGACCCAGTACTTC. Translation gives CASSQEIEAETQYF. J is TRBJ2-5 and V is TRBV14; no reliable D call. This CDR3 has 14 amino acids. In germline, CDR1 is SGHDN, CDR2 FVKESK. With 0 bases removed from V and 5 bases from J, the gap between germline ends came to 10 bases.

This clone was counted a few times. The CDR3 region has the DNA TGCGCCAGCAGCCAAGACCAGGGTTCCCCCTACAATGAGCAGTTCTTC. Its protein is CASSQDQGSPYNEQFF. J is TRBJ2-1 and V is TRBV4-1, with a weak D call TRBD1 (5 bases). Germline-derived CDR1 and CDR2 are MGHRA and YSYEKL. Trimming removed 0 bases from V and 2 bases from J, with 11 bases in between. The CDR3 has 16 amino acids.

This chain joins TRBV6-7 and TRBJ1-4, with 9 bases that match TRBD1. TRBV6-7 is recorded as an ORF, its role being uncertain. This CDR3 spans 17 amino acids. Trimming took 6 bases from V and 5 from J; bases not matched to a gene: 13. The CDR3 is CASSSGSHRGRNEKLFF. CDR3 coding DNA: TGTGCCAGCAGCTCGGGTTCCCACAGGGGGCGGAATGAAAAACTGTTTTTT.

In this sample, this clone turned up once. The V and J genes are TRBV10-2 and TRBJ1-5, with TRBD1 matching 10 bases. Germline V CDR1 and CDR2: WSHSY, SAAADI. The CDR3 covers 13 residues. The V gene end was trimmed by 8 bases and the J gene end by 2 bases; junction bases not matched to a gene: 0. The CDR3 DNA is TGCGCCAGCGGGACAGGGGGCAATCAGCCCCAGCATTTT. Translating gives CASGTGGNQPQHF.

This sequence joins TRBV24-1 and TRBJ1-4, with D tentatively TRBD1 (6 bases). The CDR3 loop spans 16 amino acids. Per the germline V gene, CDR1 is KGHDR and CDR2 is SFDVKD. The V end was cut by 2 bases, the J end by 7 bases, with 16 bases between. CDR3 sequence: CATSDSSPTGIEKLFF. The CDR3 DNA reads TGTGCCACCAGTGATTCCTCTCCGACAGGAATTGAAAAACTGTTTTTT.

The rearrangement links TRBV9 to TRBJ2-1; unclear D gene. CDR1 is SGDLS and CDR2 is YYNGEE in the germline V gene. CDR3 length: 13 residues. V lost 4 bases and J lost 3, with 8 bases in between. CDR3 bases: TGTGCCAGCAGCCCCGGGTACTACAATGAGCAGTTCTTC. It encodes CASSPGYYNEQFF.

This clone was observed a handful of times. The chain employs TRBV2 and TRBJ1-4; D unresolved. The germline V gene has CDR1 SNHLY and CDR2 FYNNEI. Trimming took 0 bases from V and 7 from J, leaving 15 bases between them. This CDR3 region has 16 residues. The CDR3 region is CASSEALSRGGEKLFF. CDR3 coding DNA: TGTGCCAGCAGTGAAGCTTTAAGTAGAGGCGGTGAAAAACTGTTTTTT.

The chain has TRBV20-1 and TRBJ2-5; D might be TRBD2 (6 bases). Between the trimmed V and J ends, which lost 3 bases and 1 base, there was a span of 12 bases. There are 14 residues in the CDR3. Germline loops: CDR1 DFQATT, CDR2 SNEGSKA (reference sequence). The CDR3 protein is CSASVPGVQETQYF. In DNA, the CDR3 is TGCAGTGCTAGTGTTCCGGGGGTCCAAGAGACCCAGTACTTC.

CDR3 DNA: TGTGCCAGCAGCCAAGGGACACCTTACCCGTTCTTC. Translating gives CASSQGTPYPFF. V gene TRBV11-2 combines with J gene TRBJ2-1; D is perhaps TRBD1 (6 bases). The CDR3 runs to 12 residues. Trimming stripped 5 bases from V and 15 bases from J, with 17 bases between. Per germline, CDR1 SGHAT and CDR2 FQNNGV.

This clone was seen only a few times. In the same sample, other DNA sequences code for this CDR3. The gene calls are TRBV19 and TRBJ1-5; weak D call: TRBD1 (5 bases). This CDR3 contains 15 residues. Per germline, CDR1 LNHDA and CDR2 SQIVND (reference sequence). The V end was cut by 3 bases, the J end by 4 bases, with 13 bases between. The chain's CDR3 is CASSMTGGGNQPQHF. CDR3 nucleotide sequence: TGTGCCAGTAGTATGACCGGGGGGGGAAATCAGCCCCAGCATTTT.

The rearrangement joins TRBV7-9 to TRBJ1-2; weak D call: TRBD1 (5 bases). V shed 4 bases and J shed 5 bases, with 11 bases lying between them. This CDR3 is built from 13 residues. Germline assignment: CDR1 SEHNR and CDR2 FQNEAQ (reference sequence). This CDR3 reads CASSSTALYGYTF. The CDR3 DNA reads TGTGCCAGCAGCTCGACAGCACTATATGGCTACACCTTC.

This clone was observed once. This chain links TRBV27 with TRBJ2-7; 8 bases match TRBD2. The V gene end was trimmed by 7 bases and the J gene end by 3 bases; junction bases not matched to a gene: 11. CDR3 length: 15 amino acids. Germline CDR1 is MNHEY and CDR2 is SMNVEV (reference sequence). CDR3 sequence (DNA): TGTGCCAGCATGAGGGGAAGCGGGGGAATCTACGAGCAGTACTTC. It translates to CASMRGSGGIYEQYF.

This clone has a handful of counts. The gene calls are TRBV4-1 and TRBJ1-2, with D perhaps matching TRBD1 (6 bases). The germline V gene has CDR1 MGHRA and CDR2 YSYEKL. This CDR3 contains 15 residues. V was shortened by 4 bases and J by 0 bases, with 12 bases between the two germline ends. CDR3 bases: TGCGCCAGCAGCCTCGGACAGACAACTAACTATGGCTACACCTTC. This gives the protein CASSLGQTTNYGYTF.

CDR3 amino acids: CASSLGAGGTSTDTQYF. DNA for the CDR3: TGCGCCAGCAGCTTGGGGGCAGGCGGGACTAGCACAGATACGCAGTATTTT. V is TRBV5-1 and J is TRBJ2-3; tentatively, D is TRBD2 (6 bases). Germline V gives CDR1 SGHRS, CDR2 YFSETQ. V dropped 0 bases and J dropped 0 bases, with 14 bases sitting between them. The CDR3 loop spans 17 amino acids.

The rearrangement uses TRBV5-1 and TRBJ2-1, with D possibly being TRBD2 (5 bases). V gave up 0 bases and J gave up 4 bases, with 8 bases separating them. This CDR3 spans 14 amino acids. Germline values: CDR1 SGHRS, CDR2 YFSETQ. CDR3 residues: CASSLGGEYNEQFF. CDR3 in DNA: TGCGCCAGCAGCTTGGGGGGAGAGTACAATGAGCAGTTCTTC.

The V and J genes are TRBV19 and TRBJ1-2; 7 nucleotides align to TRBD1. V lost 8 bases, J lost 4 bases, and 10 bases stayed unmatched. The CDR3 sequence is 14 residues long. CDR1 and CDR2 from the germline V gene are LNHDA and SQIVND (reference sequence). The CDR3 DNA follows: TGTGCCAGTTCCTCCGGGCGGGACAGCTATGGCTACACCTTC. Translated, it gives CASSSGRDSYGYTF.

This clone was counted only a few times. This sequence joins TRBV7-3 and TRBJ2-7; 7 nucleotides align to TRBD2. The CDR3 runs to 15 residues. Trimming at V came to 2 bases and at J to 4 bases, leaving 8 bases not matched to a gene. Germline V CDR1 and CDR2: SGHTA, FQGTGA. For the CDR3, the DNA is TGTGCCAGCAGCTTATCGACGGGGGGACTGTACGAGCAGTACTTC. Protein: CASSLSTGGLYEQYF.

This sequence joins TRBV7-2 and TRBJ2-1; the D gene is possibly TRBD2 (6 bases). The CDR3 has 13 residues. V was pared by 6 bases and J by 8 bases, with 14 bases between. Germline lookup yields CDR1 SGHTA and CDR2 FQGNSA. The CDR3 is CASREGREDEQFF. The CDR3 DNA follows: TGTGCCAGCAGGGAGGGTAGGGAAGATGAGCAGTTCTTC.

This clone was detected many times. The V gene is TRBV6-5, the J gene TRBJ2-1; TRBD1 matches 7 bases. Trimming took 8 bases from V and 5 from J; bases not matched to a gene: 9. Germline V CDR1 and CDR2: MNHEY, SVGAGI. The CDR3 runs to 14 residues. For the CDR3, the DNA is TGTGCCAGCTCTCCGGGACAGAGTAACAATGAGCAGTTCTTC. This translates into CASSPGQSNNEQFF.

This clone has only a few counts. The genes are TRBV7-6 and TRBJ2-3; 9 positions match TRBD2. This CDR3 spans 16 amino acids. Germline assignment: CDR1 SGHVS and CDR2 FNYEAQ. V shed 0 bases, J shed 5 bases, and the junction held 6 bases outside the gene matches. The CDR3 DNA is TGTGCCAGCAGCTTAGCGGCGGGAGGGGTGCAAGATACGCAGTATTTT. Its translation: CASSLAAGGVQDTQYF.

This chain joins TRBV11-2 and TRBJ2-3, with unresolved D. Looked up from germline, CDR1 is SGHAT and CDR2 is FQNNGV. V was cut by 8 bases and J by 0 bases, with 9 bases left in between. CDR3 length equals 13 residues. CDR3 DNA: TGTGCCAGCGGCCCTGCTAGCACAGATACGCAGTATTTT. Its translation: CASGPASTDTQYF.

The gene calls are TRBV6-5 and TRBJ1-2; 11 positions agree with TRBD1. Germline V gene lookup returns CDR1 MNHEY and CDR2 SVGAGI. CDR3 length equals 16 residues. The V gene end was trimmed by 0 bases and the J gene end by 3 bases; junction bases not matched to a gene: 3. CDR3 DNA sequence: TGTGCCAGCAGTTACTCCGGGACAGGGGGAGACTATGGCTACACCTTC. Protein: CASSYSGTGGDYGYTF.

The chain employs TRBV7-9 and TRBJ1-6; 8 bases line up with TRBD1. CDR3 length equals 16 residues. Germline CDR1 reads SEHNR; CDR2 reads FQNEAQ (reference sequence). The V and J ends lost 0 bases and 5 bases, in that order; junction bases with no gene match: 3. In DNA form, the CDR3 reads TGTGCCAGCAGCTTAGCCGGGACAGGAAATAATTCACCCCTCCACTTT. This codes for CASSLAGTGNNSPLHF.